The next 2 T cell receptor beta chains were all read from a single sample in a study of PD-1 blockade in classical Hodgkin lymphoma. Clones were read by immunoSEQ multiplex PCR, and TCRdb kept only the in-frame ones, dropping some. The sample gives tens of thousands of clones, 80% of which show up once; under 20% is in the top ten. This sample's time point: cycle 4 day 1 (C4D1), after more than 5 weeks of nivolumab. There was relapse after autologous stem cell transplantation in every patient, and there was variation in brentuximab vedotin exposure. The sample was peripheral blood mononuclear cells (PBMCs), taken before the fourth cycle of nivolumab. The receptors shown here come from a human donor with classical Hodgkin lymphoma.

This chain connects TRBV6-4 to TRBJ1-1; D uncertain. Per the germline V gene, CDR1 is MRHNA and CDR2 is SNTAGT. This CDR3 has 13 residues. Trimming took off 4 bases at V and 3 bases at J, with 9 bases between the two ends. The CDR3 reads CASSAQLHTEAFF. The DNA of the CDR3 is TGTGCCAGCAGTGCGCAATTACACACTGAAGCTTTCTTT.

This clone has just a few counts. The J gene is TRBJ2-5, the V gene TRBV30; no firm D call. The CDR3 runs to 12 residues. From germline, CDR1 is GTSNPN and CDR2 SVGIG (reference sequence). V lost 3 bases and J 5 bases, leaving 10 bases between the germline ends. The CDR3 DNA follows: TGTGCCTGGAGCCCCTCGACGGAGACCCAGTACTTC. Amino acid sequence: CAWSPSTETQYF. Full variable domain (outside the CDR3, taken from reference TRBV30 and TRBJ2-5): SQTIHQWPATLVQPVGSPLSLECTVEGTSNPNLYWYRQAAGRGLQLLFYSVGIGQISSEVPQNLSASRPQDRQFILSSKKLLLSDSGFYLCAWSPSTETQYFGPGTRLLVL.